The clone carrying this T cell receptor (beta chain) was observed a single time. The germline V gene has CDR1 SNHLY and CDR2 FYNNEI. Trimming shortened V by 4 bases and J by 5 bases, and 9 bases separated the two germline ends. CDR3 length: 13 residues. The time point: blood 4 weeks post-SBRT, at nephrectomy. Treatment denoted: 15 Gy SBRT to primary tumor, nephrectomy 4 weeks later. This specimen belongs to a study of radiation and T cells in renal cell carcinoma. TCRdb's table, derived via immunoSEQ multiplex PCR, lists solely in-frame clones and lacks some. The top ten clones hold roughly 17% of a sample with approximately 150,000 clones, about 88% of them seen once.

This specimen was blood, taken from a patient whose treatment included radiotherapy and nephrectomy. The J gene is TRBJ2-1, the V gene TRBV2; perhaps D is TRBD1 or TRBD2 (5 bases each). The clonotype originates from a woman aged 45 to 65 with renal cell carcinoma. CDR3 in amino acids: CASSGDADNEQFF. DNA of the CDR3: TGTGCCAGCAGTGGGGACGCCGACAATGAGCAGTTCTTC.